The rows below give T cell receptor beta chains drawn from one sample of a study of blood T cell repertoires in COVID-19. Produced via immunoSEQ multiplex PCR; TCRdb's table is partial and in-frame only. This sample has some 200,000 clones, with about nine tenths found just once. Sequenced sample: peripheral blood. Source of these receptors: a woman in her seventies with acute or convalescent COVID-19. Both conserved end residues are part of each CDR3. Each record gives: CDR3 protein, J gene, D gene, V gene. D genes are given only for firm matches.

CDR3 protein: CSVAEGQGFTLHF
J gene: TRBJ1-6
D gene: TRBD1
V gene: TRBV29-1

CDR3 protein: CASSLLAGGLQETQYF
J gene: TRBJ2-5
D gene: TRBD2
V gene: TRBV5-1

CDR3 protein: CASSLQVSGNTIYF
J gene: TRBJ1-3
D gene: NA
V gene: TRBV3-1/TRBV3-2

CDR3 protein: CASSLERGRSYNEQFF
J gene: TRBJ2-1
D gene: TRBD2
V gene: TRBV5-1

CDR3 protein: CATSRDLRGGAGNQPQHF
J gene: TRBJ1-5
D gene: NA
V gene: TRBV15

CDR3 protein: CASSETGGGGYGYTF
J gene: TRBJ1-2
D gene: NA
V gene: TRBV6-4

CDR3 protein: CASSQGGRYYGYTF
J gene: TRBJ1-2
D gene: NA
V gene: TRBV14

CDR3 protein: CASSPGLADTGELFF
J gene: TRBJ2-2
D gene: TRBD2
V gene: TRBV5-1

CDR3 protein: CASSRTEEETQYF
J gene: TRBJ2-5
D gene: NA
V gene: TRBV10-1

CDR3 protein: CASSQQDNQPQHF
J gene: TRBJ1-5
D gene: NA
V gene: TRBV28

CDR3 protein: CASSTVRGQLSNQPQHF
J gene: TRBJ1-5
D gene: NA
V gene: TRBV7-8

CDR3 protein: CASSSAGTEAFF
J gene: TRBJ1-1
D gene: NA
V gene: TRBV7-6

CDR3 protein: CASSVGSAGLSGELFF
J gene: TRBJ2-2
D gene: NA
V gene: TRBV5-4

CDR3 protein: CASSVTGQENSPLHF
J gene: TRBJ1-6
D gene: TRBD1
V gene: TRBV18

CDR3 protein: CASSPYPGVDTEAFF
J gene: TRBJ1-1
D gene: NA
V gene: TRBV18

CDR3 protein: CASSARGGQGQETQYF
J gene: TRBJ2-5
D gene: NA
V gene: TRBV9

CDR3 protein: CASNLMGQSANYGYTF
J gene: TRBJ1-2
D gene: TRBD1
V gene: TRBV2

CDR3 protein: CATSEVQGFNYGYTF
J gene: TRBJ1-2
D gene: NA
V gene: TRBV24-1

CDR3 protein: CATRDIRVLDGYTF
J gene: TRBJ1-2
D gene: NA
V gene: TRBV5-4

CDR3 protein: CASSEAGQGAGITEAFF
J gene: TRBJ1-1
D gene: TRBD1
V gene: TRBV6-1

CDR3 protein: CASSFRGGANVLTF
J gene: TRBJ2-6
D gene: NA
V gene: TRBV27

CDR3 protein: CASTSGEKGVEKLFF
J gene: TRBJ1-4
D gene: NA
V gene: TRBV28

CDR3 protein: CASSLAVNTEAFF
J gene: TRBJ1-1
D gene: NA
V gene: TRBV11-2

CDR3 protein: CASSSSQGRGTSRQQYF
J gene: TRBJ2-7
D gene: NA
V gene: TRBV27

CDR3 protein: CASSSVAGSLLQYF
J gene: TRBJ2-3
D gene: TRBD2
V gene: TRBV7-9

CDR3 protein: CASTLQGGNTEAFF
J gene: TRBJ1-1
D gene: TRBD1
V gene: TRBV6-5

CDR3 protein: CASSLFPLAGDEQFF
J gene: TRBJ2-1
D gene: TRBD2
V gene: TRBV7-2

CDR3 protein: CASSGGIRDSYGYTF
J gene: TRBJ1-2
D gene: TRBD1
V gene: TRBV2

CDR3 protein: CASIGGSYEQYF
J gene: TRBJ2-7
D gene: NA
V gene: TRBV6-5

CDR3 protein: CASSLGPGGYTF
J gene: TRBJ1-2
D gene: NA
V gene: TRBV11-3

CDR3 protein: CASSERTGRNYGYTF
J gene: TRBJ1-2
D gene: TRBD1
V gene: TRBV6-1

CDR3 protein: CASSEDRFNQPQHF
J gene: TRBJ1-5
D gene: NA
V gene: TRBV2

CDR3 protein: CASSAGQESNQPQHF
J gene: TRBJ1-5
D gene: TRBD1
V gene: TRBV2

CDR3 protein: CASSHSSLGLWALTEAFF
J gene: TRBJ1-1
D gene: NA
V gene: TRBV6-6

CDR3 protein: CAITEGTGEAFF
J gene: TRBJ1-1
D gene: NA
V gene: TRBV10-3

CDR3 protein: CASSIDTPSQGWGPNTEAFF
J gene: TRBJ1-1
D gene: NA
V gene: TRBV19

CDR3 protein: CASSSKNRDEQYF
J gene: TRBJ2-7
D gene: NA
V gene: TRBV5-4

CDR3 protein: CSAAHTEAFF
J gene: TRBJ1-1
D gene: NA
V gene: TRBV20-1

CDR3 protein: CASSLLLRDRAYEQYF
J gene: TRBJ2-7
D gene: TRBD1
V gene: TRBV7-9

CDR3 protein: CASTGQGFYEQYF
J gene: TRBJ2-7
D gene: TRBD1
V gene: TRBV18

CDR3 protein: CASRPRSRDTGELFF
J gene: TRBJ2-2
D gene: NA
V gene: TRBV7-3

CDR3 protein: CASSFRTGNTIYF
J gene: TRBJ1-3
D gene: NA
V gene: TRBV28

CDR3 protein: CASSLLAGGTDTQYF
J gene: TRBJ2-3
D gene: NA
V gene: TRBV18

CDR3 protein: CASSLGSISHEAFF
J gene: TRBJ1-1
D gene: NA
V gene: TRBV5-1

CDR3 protein: CAISERAGSNQPQHF
J gene: TRBJ1-5
D gene: NA
V gene: TRBV10-3

CDR3 protein: CASSFSGTQYF
J gene: NA
D gene: NA
V gene: TRBV11-3

CDR3 protein: CASSPPPGGSYGYTF
J gene: TRBJ1-2
D gene: NA
V gene: TRBV18

CDR3 protein: CASSFNVDQPQHF
J gene: TRBJ1-5
D gene: NA
V gene: TRBV11-3

CDR3 protein: CVRSLRQGFYEQYF
J gene: TRBJ2-7
D gene: NA
V gene: TRBV7-5

CDR3 protein: CATSDRLAGDTQYF
J gene: TRBJ2-3
D gene: TRBD2
V gene: TRBV24-1

CDR3 protein: CASSLLQGTTYEQYF
J gene: TRBJ2-7
D gene: NA
V gene: TRBV5-4

CDR3 protein: CASSFLSGPNSPLHF
J gene: TRBJ1-6
D gene: NA
V gene: TRBV5-1

CDR3 protein: CASSPPTRQTEAFF
J gene: TRBJ1-1
D gene: NA
V gene: TRBV18

CDR3 protein: CASSSPGGPRSEQFF
J gene: TRBJ2-1
D gene: NA
V gene: TRBV6-5